This T cell receptor (beta chain) was recovered during a study of shared clonotypes between healthy human individuals. Both subsets, CD45RA+ naive and CD45RA-negative memory, were split from the CD4+ cells. Repertoires were generated with immunoSEQ multiplex PCR, while TCRdb's copy carries only in-frame clones and drops some. Of millions of clones listed, roughly 93% were seen once; the top ten hold about 0.39%. In this sample, this clone turned up a few times. The sample comprised naive CD4+ T cells from PBMCs. Stated subset: CD45RA+ positively selected. The source of this sequence is a man aged 18 to 30 in good health. Some clones in this sample may be carry-over from other donors' samples.

This CDR3 is CASSRGVSPYNEQFF. Here the CDR3 DNA reads TGTGCCAGTAGCCGCGGGGTCAGCCCCTACAATGAGCAGTTCTTC. V usage is TRBV19 and J usage is TRBJ2-1; D is possibly TRBD2 (6 bases). V lost 6 bases and J lost 2, with 14 bases in between. CDR3 length: 15 residues. Germline V gene data show CDR1 as LNHDA and CDR2 as SQIVND (reference sequence).